Sequencing of this T cell receptor beta chain was carried out in a study of T cells in Graves' hyperthyroidism and ophthalmopathy. As to this clonotype: Since a much larger clone is just one base distant, this may be a read error.

TCR beta CDR3 regions were amplified from RNA transcripts. The study used the HTBI primer set for a first-round RT-PCR of the TCR CDR3. MiXCR was run by TCRdb on the multiplex PCR reads, yielding one entry per CDR3 protein. The sample records 750,000 to 900,000 distinct CDR3 sequences, approximately 40% being singletons. Uncontrolled infection, other autoimmune disease, pregnancy and lactation each barred patients from inclusion. This receptor was obtained from a man younger than 35 with Graves' hyperthyroidism. The specimen was blood.

Here the CDR3 reads CSATDRPYEQYF. CDR3 bases: TGCAGTGCTACGGACAGACCCTACGAGCAGTACTTC. The chain carries TRBV20-1 and TRBJ2-7; maybe TRBD1 (6 bases). V dropped 4 bases and J dropped 2 bases, with 9 bases sitting between them. Germline V gene data show CDR1 as DFQATT and CDR2 as SNEGSKA (reference sequence). The CDR3 runs to 12 residues.